A selection of T cell receptor beta chains follows, all from one sample in a study of shared clonotypes between healthy human individuals. The data were produced by immunoSEQ multiplex PCR, yet TCRdb's version contains in-frame clones alone and is incomplete. Among hundreds of thousands of clones, around 73% were seen once, and the ten largest hold 1.5% to 2%. What was sequenced was memory CD4+ T cells sorted from blood. Receptors originate from a young woman in good health. Both conserved end residues are part of each CDR3. Each record gives: CDR3 length, V gene, J gene, CDR3 protein.

len: 10; v_gene: TRBV30; j_gene: TRBJ1-1; CDR3aa: CAWSRGQAFF
len: 14; v_gene: TRBV9; j_gene: TRBJ1-2; CDR3aa: CASSVSGENYGYTF
len: 14; v_gene: TRBV6-6; j_gene: TRBJ2-7; CDR3aa: CASSYSSGPYEQYF
len: 10; v_gene: TRBV7-2; j_gene: TRBJ2-3; CDR3aa: CASSLYTQYF
len: 13; v_gene: TRBV4-2; j_gene: TRBJ2-1; CDR3aa: CASSQAGTNEQFF
len: 12; v_gene: TRBV6-1; j_gene: TRBJ2-7; CDR3aa: CASSLFVLEQYF
len: 15; v_gene: TRBV19; j_gene: TRBJ1-3; CDR3aa: CASHWGAGAGNTIYF
len: 11; v_gene: TRBV4-2; j_gene: TRBJ2-1; CDR3aa: CASSQGYEQFF
len: 16; v_gene: TRBV19; j_gene: TRBJ1-4; CDR3aa: CASSSSQRRRGEKLFF
len: 15; v_gene: TRBV6-1; j_gene: TRBJ2-2; CDR3aa: CASRPTNHGTRELFF
len: 15; v_gene: TRBV27; j_gene: TRBJ1-1; CDR3aa: CASSSWTGLNTEAFF
len: 14; v_gene: TRBV10-1; j_gene: TRBJ2-3; CDR3aa: CASSEGGYTDTQYF
len: 17; v_gene: TRBV28; j_gene: TRBJ1-2; CDR3aa: CASSLASSGGGNYGYTF
len: 14; v_gene: TRBV4-2; j_gene: TRBJ2-3; CDR3aa: CASSRTGSTDTQYF
len: 14; v_gene: TRBV6-1; j_gene: TRBJ1-1; CDR3aa: CASTLRQGNTEAFF
len: 15; v_gene: TRBV19; j_gene: TRBJ1-1; CDR3aa: CASSTRGHRGTEAFF
len: 12; v_gene: TRBV27; j_gene: TRBJ1-1; CDR3aa: CASSSPYTEAFF
len: 15; v_gene: TRBV19; j_gene: TRBJ2-1; CDR3aa: CASSMAGGSYNEQFF
len: 13; v_gene: TRBV5-1; j_gene: TRBJ1-1; CDR3aa: CASSSGQVTEAFF
len: 15; v_gene: TRBV18; j_gene: TRBJ1-1; CDR3aa: CASSPGPGGITEAFF
len: 12; v_gene: TRBV30; j_gene: TRBJ2-7; CDR3aa: CAWSGWGGAQYF
len: 20; v_gene: TRBV13; j_gene: TRBJ1-3; CDR3aa: CASSLYLGEGSTSRGNTIYF
len: 15; v_gene: TRBV9; j_gene: TRBJ1-1; CDR3aa: CASSPRLQVNTEAFF
len: 14; v_gene: TRBV7-9; j_gene: TRBJ2-7; CDR3aa: CASSFEGLAYEQYF
len: 17; v_gene: TRBV5-1; j_gene: TRBJ2-3; CDR3aa: CASSLAGTSGMTDTQYF
len: 15; v_gene: TRBV19; j_gene: TRBJ1-2; CDR3aa: CASSMGWAANYGYTF